Listed below are T cell receptor beta chains from one sample, sequenced in a study of blood T cells in healthy people across ages. TCRdb re-called the 5' RACE reads through MiXCR, storing one row per CDR3 protein. The sample contains some 1.4 million distinct CDR3 sequences, 35% to 45% of which appear only once. Sequenced sample: blood. The receptors were sampled from a woman aged 18-29 years in good health. The CDR3 runs from the conserved cysteine through the conserved F or W. D genes are given only for firm matches. The listing skips clone size in some rows; elsewhere it reads once, few, many or a size class.

clone size: few; D gene: TRBD1; V gene: TRBV5-1; J gene: TRBJ1-4; CDR3 protein: CASSGTGETNEKLFF; CDR3 DNA: TGCGCCAGCAGCGGGACAGGGGAAACTAATGAAAAACTGTTTTTT
clone size: many; D gene: TRBD1; V gene: TRBV10-3; J gene: TRBJ1-2; CDR3 protein: CAISEADRAVGYTF; CDR3 DNA: TGTGCCATCAGTGAGGCGGACAGGGCGGTCGGCTACACCTTC
clone size: few; D gene: -; V gene: TRBV6-5; J gene: TRBJ2-3; CDR3 protein: CASSYSRSPQGVYRGDTQYF; CDR3 DNA: TGTGCCAGCAGTTACTCCCGTTCACCCCAAGGGGTGTATAGGGGGGATACGCAGTATTTT
clone size: -; D gene: -; V gene: TRBV6-5; J gene: TRBJ1-1; CDR3 protein: CASSSGRCQAFF; CDR3 DNA: TGTGCCAGCAGTTCAGGACGGTGCCAAGCTTTCTTT
clone size: few; D gene: -; V gene: TRBV7-2; J gene: TRBJ2-7; CDR3 protein: CASSKVDGNEQYF; CDR3 DNA: TGTGCCAGCAGCAAAGTGGACGGGAACGAGCAGTACTTC
clone size: -; D gene: -; V gene: TRBV20-1; J gene: TRBJ2-5; CDR3 protein: CSAGPGLSFGETQYF; CDR3 DNA: TGCAGTGCTGGGCCCGGGTTGAGCTTTGGAGAGACCCAGTACTTC
clone size: few; D gene: TRBD1; V gene: TRBV11-2; J gene: TRBJ2-7; CDR3 protein: CASSLYRGDYEQYF; CDR3 DNA: TGTGCCAGCAGCTTATACAGGGGGGATTACGAGCAGTACTTC
clone size: -; D gene: TRBD2; V gene: TRBV13; J gene: TRBJ2-3; CDR3 protein: CASTYRGRASHTQYF; CDR3 DNA: TGTGCCAGCACCTATCGAGGGAGGGCCAGCCATACGCAGTATTTT
clone size: -; D gene: TRBD2; V gene: TRBV7-2; J gene: TRBJ2-1; CDR3 protein: CASSPPAGTRQNEQFF; CDR3 DNA: TGTGCCAGCAGCCCCCCGGCTGGGACTAGGCAAAATGAGCAGTTCTTC
clone size: -; D gene: -; V gene: TRBV7-2; J gene: TRBJ2-2; CDR3 protein: CASSLEGGGDTGELFF; CDR3 DNA: TGTGCCAGCAGCTTAGAGGGGGGAGGAGACACCGGGGAGCTGTTTTTT
clone size: -; D gene: -; V gene: TRBV21-1; J gene: TRBJ2-7; CDR3 protein: CASSPRPSSSYEQYF; CDR3 DNA: TGTGCCAGCAGCCCTCGGCCCTCTTCCTCCTACGAGCAGTACTTC
clone size: few; D gene: -; V gene: TRBV3-1; J gene: TRBJ1-4; CDR3 protein: CASSQDLALELFF; CDR3 DNA: TGTGCCAGCAGCCAAGATCTGGCGTTGGAACTGTTTTTT
clone size: -; D gene: -; V gene: TRBV6-5; J gene: TRBJ1-2; CDR3 protein: CASSYRKAHYGYTF; CDR3 DNA: TGTGCCAGCAGTTACCGTAAGGCACACTATGGCTACACCTTC
clone size: -; D gene: -; V gene: TRBV4-1; J gene: TRBJ2-3; CDR3 protein: CASSQGALGDTQYF; CDR3 DNA: TGCGCCAGCAGCCAAGGGGCTCTCGGAGATACGCAGTATTTT
clone size: -; D gene: -; V gene: TRBV12-3/TRBV12-4; J gene: TRBJ2-1; CDR3 protein: CASSLSLGTNEQFF; CDR3 DNA: TGTGCCAGCAGTTTAAGCTTAGGAACCAATGAGCAGTTCTTC
clone size: few; D gene: -; V gene: TRBV6-1; J gene: TRBJ1-2; CDR3 protein: CASSGEEVYGYTF; CDR3 DNA: TGTGCCAGCAGTGGGGAGGAAGTTTATGGCTACACCTTC
clone size: many; D gene: -; V gene: TRBV7-2; J gene: TRBJ2-5; CDR3 protein: CASSSPVEGVTQYF; CDR3 DNA: TGTGCCAGCAGCTCCCCCGTGGAAGGAGTGACCCAGTACTTC
clone size: -; D gene: -; V gene: TRBV7-2; J gene: TRBJ2-1; CDR3 protein: CASSKQTSLGEQFF; CDR3 DNA: TGTGCCAGCAGCAAACAGACTAGTCTAGGGGAGCAGTTCTTC
clone size: few; D gene: -; V gene: TRBV3-1; J gene: TRBJ1-2; CDR3 protein: CASSSGSWVHGYTF; CDR3 DNA: TGTGCCAGCAGCTCTGGATCTTGGGTTCATGGCTACACCTTC
clone size: few; D gene: TRBD1; V gene: TRBV14; J gene: TRBJ2-1; CDR3 protein: CASSQYRGHEQFF; CDR3 DNA: TGTGCCAGCAGCCAATACAGGGGACATGAGCAGTTCTTC
clone size: few; D gene: -; V gene: TRBV15; J gene: TRBJ2-7; CDR3 protein: CATRVISGGYEQYF; CDR3 DNA: TGTGCCACCAGGGTAATATCCGGGGGCTACGAGCAGTACTTC
clone size: many; D gene: TRBD2; V gene: TRBV7-2; J gene: TRBJ2-7; CDR3 protein: CASSPRGGRSSYEQYF; CDR3 DNA: TGTGCCAGCAGCCCCCGGGGCGGGAGGAGCTCCTACGAGCAGTACTTC